The 26 T cell receptor beta chains presented below share a single source sample, sequenced in a study of monozygotic twins with inflammatory bowel disease. TCRdb reprocessed the 5' RACE reads and reports one entry per CDR3 protein, with no DNA. The sample data list more than 120,000 distinct CDR3 sequences. The sequenced sample consisted of blood. The source is a human donor with ulcerative colitis or Crohn's disease, or a healthy co-twin of an affected twin (not recorded which).

This chain links TRBV20-1 with TRBJ1-1. CDR1 is DFQATT and CDR2 is SNEGSKA in the germline V gene (reference sequence). The CDR3 runs to 15 residues. The CDR3 region is CSATRDSTANTEAFF.

The chain uses TRBV9 and TRBJ1-5. Germline CDR1 is SGDLS and CDR2 is YYNGEE. The CDR3 has 14 residues. CDR3 residues: CASSATDFRQPQHF.

The V and J genes are TRBV5-1 and TRBJ2-2. CDR3 length: 14 residues. Germline V CDR1 and CDR2: SGHRS, YFSETQ. This CDR3 reads CASRFDIATGELFF.

The chain links TRBV5-1 to TRBJ2-7. The CDR3 loop spans 15 amino acids. The germline CDR1 and CDR2 sequences are SGHRS and YFSETQ. CDR3 in amino acids: CASSLLPLSSYEQYF.

The V call is TRBV11-3, the J call TRBJ2-1; with no DNA, the TCRdb D assignment of TRBD1 cannot be verified. Germline CDR1 reads SGHNT; CDR2 reads YENEEA. This CDR3 region has 14 residues. CDR3 loop: CASSQGQEHNEQFF.

The V call is TRBV5-1, the J call TRBJ1-1; the TCRdb D gene call, TRBD1, has no DNA to confirm it. CDR3 length: 13 residues. Germline CDR1 reads SGHRS; CDR2 reads YFSETQ. CDR3 sequence: CASGTGGETEAFF.

J is TRBJ2-7 and V is TRBV7-8; there is no DNA to check the TCRdb D call of TRBD2. The CDR3 has 16 residues. Germline V lookup: CDR1 SGHVS, CDR2 FQNEAQ. The CDR3 loop reads CASSEEQAGGPYEQYF.

V gene TRBV20-1 combines with J gene TRBJ1-1. CDR1 and CDR2 (germline): DFQATT, SNEGSKA (reference sequence). The CDR3 totals 12 residues. CDR3 sequence reads: CSAPTGGLGTFF.

The rearrangement uses TRBV18 and TRBJ2-5; lacking DNA, the TRBD1 call made by TCRdb goes unchecked. Germline assignment: CDR1 KGHSH and CDR2 LQKENI. The CDR3 is made up of 15 amino acids. CDR3 region: CASSPGQGIQETQYF.

The chain uses TRBV12-3 or TRBV12-4 and TRBJ2-7; TCRdb indicates TRBD2, and absent DNA this call remains unverified. The CDR3 is 13 residues long. Here the CDR3 reads CASSPTAPYEQYF.

The genes are TRBV7-2 and TRBJ2-3; TCRdb designates TRBD1, a call that cannot be tested without DNA. The CDR3 has 15 amino acids. Germline CDR1 and CDR2: SGHTA and FQGNSA. CDR3 loop: CASRSTGRSTDTQYF.

The CDR3 reads CASSSAGTGVQPQHF. The chain carries TRBV27 and TRBJ1-5; the TCRdb call, TRBD1, lacks DNA for checking. The germline gives CDR1 MNHEY, CDR2 SMNVEV (reference sequence). The CDR3 runs 15 residues.

The CDR3: CASSQRLTSNEQYF. J is TRBJ2-7 and V is TRBV7-2; checking the TCRdb D call of TRBD2 is not possible without DNA. The germline CDR1 and CDR2 sequences are SGHTA and FQGNSA. The CDR3 extends over 14 amino acids.

The rearrangement joins TRBV20-1 to TRBJ2-7. The germline V gene has CDR1 DFQATT and CDR2 SNEGSKA (reference sequence). This CDR3 is 14 amino acids long. The CDR3 protein is CSAKWVTGTYEQYF.

This chain joins TRBV19 and TRBJ1-1. This CDR3 is built from 13 residues. The germline V gene encodes CDR1 LNHDA and CDR2 SQIVND (reference sequence). CDR3 amino acids: CASSIAANTEGFF.

The rearrangement uses TRBV6-2 or TRBV6-3 and TRBJ2-5; the TRBD1 assignment by TCRdb is unverifiable without DNA. The CDR3 extends over 15 amino acids. Looked up from germline, CDR1 is MNHEY and CDR2 is SVGEGT. The CDR3 region is CASTRTGRAAETQYF.

This chain links TRBV20-1 with TRBJ2-5; TCRdb proposes TRBD2, but this gene call is untestable without DNA. The CDR3 contains 12 residues. CDR1 DFQATT and CDR2 SNEGSKA come from the germline V gene (reference sequence). CDR3 in amino acids: CSSGTSKETQYF.

The chain couples TRBV6-2 or TRBV6-3 to TRBJ1-1. CDR1 is MNHEY, CDR2 SVGEGT, per germline. This CDR3 has 12 amino acids. The CDR3 loop reads CASKRLNTEAFF.

V usage is TRBV20-1 and J usage is TRBJ1-1; TCRdb returns TRBD1, unconfirmable since there is no DNA. CDR3 length: 14 residues. CDR1 DFQATT and CDR2 SNEGSKA come from the germline V gene (reference sequence). The CDR3 here is CSARPGVDVTEAFF.

The chain uses TRBV25-1 and TRBJ1-5. The V gene's germline CDR1 is MGHDK and CDR2 SYGVNS. The CDR3 length is 15 residues. The CDR3 sequence is CASSPSGPGHQPQHF.

The gene calls are TRBV20-1 and TRBJ1-5; TCRdb lists TRBD1, though no DNA is available to test this call. The CDR3 runs to 15 residues. Germline V gene sequence: CDR1 DFQATT, CDR2 SNEGSKA (reference sequence). The CDR3 sequence: CSARPDRGLDQPQHF.

V is TRBV6-5 and J is TRBJ2-5; TCRdb's assignment of TRBD1 cannot be checked, as there is no DNA. Germline V gene data show CDR1 as MNHEY and CDR2 as SVGAGI. The CDR3 sequence is 16 residues long. The CDR3 is CASSYSGAGWGETQYF.

The CDR3 reads CASSQDSYGYTF. This chain uses TRBV4-3 with TRBJ1-2. Germline CDR1 is LGHNA and CDR2 is YSLEER. There are 12 residues in the CDR3.

The genes are TRBV20-1 and TRBJ2-1; as DNA is missing, the TRBD2 call by TCRdb cannot be tested. Germline V CDR1 and CDR2: DFQATT, SNEGSKA (reference sequence). The CDR3 runs 19 residues. The CDR3 protein is CSAPLLRTSGGNSYNEQFF.

The V call is TRBV12-3 or TRBV12-4, the J call TRBJ2-1; TCRdb's D gene call, TRBD2, goes unchecked for lack of DNA. This CDR3 is 13 amino acids long. CDR3 amino acids: CASSTLAGGEQFF.

The rearrangement links TRBV18 to TRBJ1-2; TCRdb outputs TRBD1, but without DNA this stays unchecked. This CDR3 region has 15 residues. Germline CDR1 and CDR2: KGHSH and LQKENI. The CDR3 is CASSPEGAPNYGYTF. The entire variable domain, with the rest obtained from reference TRBV18 and TRBJ1-2, is as follows: NAGVMQNPRHLVRRRGQEARLRCSPMKGHSHVYWYRQLPEEGLKFMVYLQKENIIDESGMPKERFSAEFPKEGPSILRIQQVVRGDSAAYFCASSPEGAPNYGYTFGSGTRLTVV.